These 21 T cell receptor beta chains were sequenced from one sample in a study of shared clonotypes between healthy human individuals. Here immunoSEQ multiplex PCR was the method, and the copy in TCRdb shows in-frame clones only, minus some. The sample carries fewer than 550,000 clones, 60% to 80% recorded once. The material sequenced was PBMCs. These receptors were taken from a woman in her forties in good health. Some clones in this sample may be carry-over from other donors' samples.

The table lists this clone with a few counts. The gene calls are TRBV7-6 and TRBJ2-3; D ambiguous. V shed 5 bases and J shed 2 bases, with 11 bases lying between them. Germline V gene lookup returns CDR1 SGHVS and CDR2 FNYEAQ. CDR3 length: 14 amino acids. As DNA, the CDR3 is TGTGCCAGCAGCCCGACGTACAACACAGATACGCAGTATTTT. Protein sequence: CASSPTYNTDTQYF.

V and J are TRBV7-3 and TRBJ1-5, with D possibly being TRBD1 (5 bases). CDR1 is SGHTA, CDR2 FQGTGA, per germline. This CDR3 spans 15 amino acids. The V end lost 0 bases, the J end lost 1 base, and 7 bases lay between the germline ends. Here the CDR3 DNA reads TGTGCCAGCAGCTTAACAGGGGCCAGCAATCAGCCCCAGCATTTT. Translating gives CASSLTGASNQPQHF.

V gene TRBV5-1 combines with J gene TRBJ2-5, with D unresolved. The germline V gene encodes CDR1 SGHRS and CDR2 YFSETQ. This CDR3 spans 12 amino acids. V lost 2 bases and J 2 bases, leaving 4 bases between the germline ends. The CDR3: CASSFNQETQYF. CDR3 nucleotide sequence: TGCGCCAGCAGCTTTAATCAAGAGACCCAGTACTTC. Looking up the rest from reference TRBV5-1 and TRBJ2-5 gives the full variable domain: KAGVTQTPRYLIKTRGQQVTLSCSPISGHRSVSWYQQTPGQGLQFLFEYFSETQRNKGNFPGRFSGRQFSNSRSEMNVSTLELGDSALYLCASSFNQETQYFGPGTRLLVL.

The count of this clone is one. This chain connects TRBV11-3 to TRBJ2-5; perhaps TRBD1 as D (5 bases). The V gene's germline CDR1 is SGHNT and CDR2 YENEEA. Trimming stripped 1 base from V and 5 bases from J, with 8 bases between. This CDR3 contains 13 residues. DNA for the CDR3: TGTGCCAGCAGCTTAGCAGGGTTGGAGACCCAGTACTTC. This codes for CASSLAGLETQYF.

Points on this clone: Mismatch with germline at one junction end may stem from a read error. The sample carries other DNA sequences with the same CDR3. The chain is built from TRBV5-1 and TRBJ2-3, with D unresolved. CDR1 and CDR2 from the germline V gene are SGHRS and YFSETQ. The CDR3 is 14 residues long. CDR3 sequence: CASSLDSRTNTQYF. In DNA form, the CDR3 reads TGTGCCAGCAGCTTGGATTCCCGAACAAATACGCAGTATTTT. Filled out from reference TRBV5-1 and TRBJ2-3, the complete variable domain reads KAGVTQTPRYLIKTRGQQVTLSCSPISGHRSVSWYQQTPGQGLQFLFEYFSETQRNKGNFPGRFSGRQFSNSRSEMNVSTLELGDSALYLCASSLDSRTNTQYFGPGTRLTVL.

The chain recombines TRBV28 with TRBJ1-2, with TRBD1 matching 9 bases. The CDR3 runs 14 residues. Looked up from germline, CDR1 is MDHEN and CDR2 is SYDVKM. The V gene end was trimmed by 4 bases and the J gene end by 6 bases; junction bases not matched to a gene: 6. This CDR3 is CASSSGTGLDGYTF. For the CDR3, the DNA is TGTGCCAGCAGTTCCGGGACAGGGCTCGATGGCTACACCTTC.

This chain joins TRBV10-3 and TRBJ2-7; TRBD2 aligns across 10 bases. The CDR3 contains 14 residues. Germline trimming cut 7 bases from V and 4 bases from J; bases unmatched to any gene: 7. Germline V gene lookup returns CDR1 ENHRY and CDR2 SYGVKD. The DNA for the CDR3 is TGTGCCATCAAGGCTAGCGGGAGTATTTACGAGCAGTACTTC. Amino acids: CAIKASGSIYEQYF.

The chain couples TRBV6-1 to TRBJ2-7; 9 positions match TRBD1. The CDR3 consists of 14 residues. CDR1 and CDR2 (germline): MNHNS, SASEGT. Germline trimming cut 3 bases from V and 6 bases from J; bases unmatched to any gene: 6. The CDR3 nucleotides are TGTGCCAGCAGTGAGTGGGACAGGGTCGGCGAGCAGTACTTC. Protein: CASSEWDRVGEQYF.

The count of this clone is one. This rearrangement joins TRBV2 to TRBJ2-3; tentatively, D is TRBD1 or TRBD2 (5 bases each). The V end was cut by 2 bases, the J end by 0 bases, with 12 bases between. This CDR3 has 16 residues. The germline V gene encodes CDR1 SNHLY and CDR2 FYNNEI. CDR3 nucleotides: TGTGCCAGCAGTGAATGGTGGGGCGGGAGCACAGATACGCAGTATTTT. Residues: CASSEWWGGSTDTQYF.

The J gene is TRBJ1-2, the V gene TRBV7-9; 7 bases are a match to TRBD1. Germline trimming cut 1 base from V and 7 bases from J; bases unmatched to any gene: 12. Germline lookup yields CDR1 SEHNR and CDR2 FQNEAQ (reference sequence). The CDR3 runs 16 residues. CDR3 DNA: TGTGCCAGCAGCTTAGGCTATACAGGGGTCGAATTTGGCTACACCTTC. This gives the protein CASSLGYTGVEFGYTF.

The V call is TRBV6-4, the J call TRBJ2-1; D is possibly TRBD2 (5 bases). With 0 bases removed from V and 3 bases from J, the gap between germline ends came to 9 bases. From germline, CDR1 is MRHNA and CDR2 SNTAGT. The CDR3 covers 15 residues. The CDR3 DNA follows: TGTGCCAGCAGTGACTCGAGAACTAGCTACAATGAGCAGTTCTTC. This translates into CASSDSRTSYNEQFF.

The gene calls are TRBV7-8 and TRBJ2-3; D is unresolved. The CDR3 extends over 13 amino acids. V lost 5 bases, J lost 5 bases, and 11 bases lay in between. The V gene's germline CDR1 is SGHVS and CDR2 FQNEAQ. CDR3 region: CASSPLWGDTQYF. The CDR3 nucleotides read TGTGCCAGCAGCCCACTGTGGGGAGATACGCAGTATTTT. Drawing the rest from reference TRBV7-8 and TRBJ2-3, the complete variable domain is GAGVSQSPRYKVAKRGQDVALRCDPISGHVSLFWYQQALGQGPEFLTYFQNEAQLDKSGLPSDRFFAERPEGSVSTLKIQRTQQEDSAVYLCASSPLWGDTQYFGPGTRLTVL.

The V call is TRBV10-2, the J call TRBJ2-3; D remains ambiguous. Trimming took 7 bases from V and 0 from J, leaving 11 bases between them. The CDR3 loop spans 14 amino acids. Germline lookup yields CDR1 WSHSY and CDR2 SAAADI. CDR3 residues: CASTKGRSTDTQYF. The CDR3 nucleotides are TGCGCCAGCACAAAAGGGCGGAGCACAGATACGCAGTATTTT.

The rearrangement links TRBV27 to TRBJ2-7; possibly TRBD1 for D (5 bases). The germline V gene encodes CDR1 MNHEY and CDR2 SMNVEV (reference sequence). CDR3 size: 14 residues. V lost 3 bases, J lost 2 bases, and 11 bases lay in between. The CDR3, as DNA: TGTGCCAGCAGTTTTGGGCAGGGCACCTACGAGCAGTACTTC. It specifies CASSFGQGTYEQYF.

This clone has more than one count but fewer than ten. The rearrangement joins TRBV18 to TRBJ1-2, with 8 bases fitting TRBD1. Germline V gene data show CDR1 as KGHSH and CDR2 as LQKENI. V was pared by 6 bases and J by 1 base, with 4 bases of the junction left unmatched. CDR3 length: 14 residues. CDR3 sequence reads: CASSDREGNYGYTF. As DNA, the CDR3 is TGTGCCAGCTCGGACAGGGAGGGTAACTATGGCTACACCTTC.

As for this clone: The junction does not match germline at one end; this may be a read error. The sample contains more than one DNA sequence encoding this CDR3. The chain is built from TRBV28 and TRBJ1-1; no definite D call. In germline, CDR1 is MDHEN, CDR2 SYDVKM. There are 17 residues in the CDR3. In DNA, the CDR3 is TGCGCCAGCAGTTTTCATGTGTGGGGTGGCGCGAACACTGAAGCTTTCTTT. Its protein is CASSFHVWGGANTEAFF.

The chain uses TRBV29-1 and TRBJ2-6, with D perhaps matching TRBD1 (6 bases). The CDR3 is made up of 18 amino acids. Trimming took off 6 bases at V and 1 base at J, with 22 bases between the two ends. Germline CDR1 is SQVTM and CDR2 is ANQGSEA. CDR3 loop: CSVATTGHRPSGANVLTF. CDR3 DNA: TGCAGCGTAGCGACTACGGGACACCGACCTTCTGGGGCCAACGTCCTGACTTTC.

The chain uses TRBV7-3 and TRBJ2-3; maybe TRBD2 (6 bases). Germline CDR1 and CDR2: SGHTA and FQGTGA. V was trimmed by 5 bases and J by 1 base, leaving 13 bases between them. This CDR3 is built from 15 residues. The CDR3 DNA reads TGTGCCAGCAGCCCGGGGGATTCTGGCACAGATACGCAGTATTTT. Protein product: CASSPGDSGTDTQYF.

The rearrangement links TRBV28 to TRBJ1-1; 9 bases map to TRBD1. CDR1 is MDHEN, CDR2 SYDVKM, per germline. The CDR3 is made up of 14 amino acids. Trimming at V came to 5 bases and at J to 5 bases, leaving 6 bases not matched to a gene. CDR3 sequence (DNA): TGTGCCAGCAGTCGCACAGGGGGCTGGACTGAAGCTTTCTTT. Amino acids: CASSRTGGWTEAFF.

J is TRBJ2-7 and V is TRBV9; 9 positions agree with TRBD2. The CDR3 loop spans 16 amino acids. Losses at the gene ends were 0 bases for V and 1 base for J; bases not matched to a gene: 5. CDR1 and CDR2 from the germline V gene are SGDLS and YYNGEE. The DNA for the CDR3 is TGTGCCAGCAGCGTAGACCTAGCGGGAAGTTCCTACGAGCAGTACTTC. This encodes CASSVDLAGSSYEQYF.

The chain carries TRBV4-1 and TRBJ2-7, with D perhaps TRBD1 or TRBD2 (6 bases each). This CDR3 has 13 amino acids. V lost 4 bases, J lost 4 bases, and 11 bases lay in between. Germline V gives CDR1 MGHRA, CDR2 YSYEKL. CDR3 sequence (DNA): TGCGCCAGCAGCCCCCGAGGGGGGTACGAGCAGTACTTC. Its protein product is CASSPRGGYEQYF.